The subject of this entry is one TCR beta chain. Its antigen remains unknown. The sample originates from a study of beta chain features in type 1 diabetes. Study-level points and caveats: Insertions were fewer and deletions more numerous at VDJ junctions in type 1 diabetes patients. TCRB CDR3s from Type 1 diabetes patients were moderately but significantly shorter in all four CD4+ subsets.

Expressed TCRB transcripts were sequenced, since all the RNA that had been isolated was reverse transcribed. Assay: immunoSEQ multiplex PCR; the TCRdb copy retains only in-frame clones and omits some. Counted here are about 700,000 clones, over 10% occurring once; the ten biggest clones make up 0.022%. The sequencing input was naive CD4+ T cells from blood. This TCR was recovered from a man between 18 and 35 years old with type 1 diabetes.

The CDR3 spells CASSLAYGRRVQGASLAGELFF. In DNA, the CDR3 is TGTGCCAGCAGCTTAGCATATGGTCGGCGCGTGCAGGGGGCAAGCTTAGCCGGGGAGCTGTTTTTT. V gene TRBV7-2 combines with J gene TRBJ2-2; 8 bases align to TRBD1. Germline trimming cut 0 bases from V and 6 bases from J; bases unmatched to any gene: 24. Per germline, CDR1 SGHTA and CDR2 FQGNSA. There are 22 residues in the CDR3.